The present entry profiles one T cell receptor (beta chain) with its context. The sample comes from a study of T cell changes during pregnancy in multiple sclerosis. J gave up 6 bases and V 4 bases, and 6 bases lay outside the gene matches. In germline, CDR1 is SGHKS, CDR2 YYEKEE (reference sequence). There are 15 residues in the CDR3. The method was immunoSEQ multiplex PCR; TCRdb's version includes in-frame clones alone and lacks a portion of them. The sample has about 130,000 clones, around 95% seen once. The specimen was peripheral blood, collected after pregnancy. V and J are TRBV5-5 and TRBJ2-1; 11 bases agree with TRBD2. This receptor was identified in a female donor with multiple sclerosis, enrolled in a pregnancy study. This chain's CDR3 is CASSRLAGGINEQFF. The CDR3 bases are TGTGCCAGCAGCAGATTAGCGGGAGGGATCAATGAGCAGTTCTTC.